The entry that follows covers one T cell receptor beta chain sequence. The antigen is undetermined. This sample stems from a study of T cells in tuberculosis. Study-level background: T cells were selected with CD1B tetramers loaded with glucose monomycolate. IGRA-negative adolescents, IGRA-positive adolescents with latent tuberculosis and adults with active tuberculosis formed this South African cohort. PBMC were archived before or within 7 days of starting treatment.

Time point specified: new active TB diagnosis, blood taken before or within 7 days of starting treatment. Overall study results and limits: The TCR-beta difference was not significant; alpha differences partly reflected length.

Germline V gene data show CDR1 as SGHVS and CDR2 as FQNEAQ. Trimming removed 8 bases at V and 3 bases at J, with 19 bases between. This CDR3 has 15 residues. Sequencing was performed with immunoSEQ multiplex PCR; in TCRdb, only in-frame clones are kept and a portion is missing. The sample holds about 34,000 clones; more than 85% are singletons and the top ten take nearly 2.5%. This sequence was found in an adult with tuberculosis. The chain joins TRBV7-8 to TRBJ1-1, with D perhaps TRBD1 (5 bases). The source material was PBMCs, sampled at tuberculosis diagnosis. CDR3: CASGREDFEDTEAFF. CDR3 nucleotide sequence: TGTGCCAGCGGCAGGGAAGATTTCGAGGACACTGAAGCTTTCTTT.